This entry concerns a single TCR beta chain. Its cognate antigen has yet to be identified. Nothing much larger sits one base from this clone, and base qualities are not available. From the cysteine through the phenylalanine, the CDR3 covers 13 amino acids. The kept DNA is CDR3 alone, 39 bases in frame from the first base. Trimming costs V 1 base and J 5 bases, and their ends lie 8 bases apart. Sequences SGHVS (CDR1) and FQNEAQ (CDR2) are obtained from the germline V gene. The sample comes from a study of blood T cell repertoires in COVID-19 (TCRdb year 2020). Concerning the study at large: Samples covering the acute and convalescent phases of COVID-19 were provided by collaborators in the United States, Italy and Spain. Sample metadata almost always included a de-identified subject ID, COVID-19 status, age in years and sex. Samples came from the ongoing ImmuneRACE study (first 160 participants) plus 1,254 subjects from 6 global collaborators. The dataset comprised deeply sampled blood TCRbeta repertoires from subjects exposed to, actively infected with, or recovered from COVID-19. Where HLA class I and class II types were available, the types were taken from metadata supplied by the sample provider, not from assay-based typing. A freely available public database, intended as a resource for researchers studying the immune response to SARS-CoV-2, is where the repertoires were released. The material from the prospective study consisted of cDNA or gDNA derived from T cells, B-cell-depleted T cells, or PBMCs. Study-wide conclusions, independent of this receptor: The amount of clinical and demographic metadata varied by source and participant and was provided uncurated.

One collaborating source in Seattle enrolled patients while the patients were actively infected and followed the patients over time throughout the course of disease. Each collaborating institution followed its own protocols to collect whole blood in K2EDTA tubes. Collaborator samples were shipped for TCRbeta analysis as frozen whole blood, isolated PBMCs, or DNA extracted from either sample type. TCRbeta CDR3 regions were amplified from genomic DNA using the immunoSEQ Assay, a bias-controlled multiplex PCR. In the authors' own workflow: The number of nucleated cells in each sample was estimated from the amplification of reference gene primers within the assay. To quantify the absolute abundance of each unique TCRbeta CDR3 rearrangement, sequence reads were collapsed and filtered. For each sample, productive Simpson clonality was calculated as the square root of Simpson's diversity index over productive rearrangements. TCRdb re-hosts the immuneACCESS table, in-frame sequences only. Its copies lack some clones; in the studies checked, an unresolved V gene accounts for under half of them, and the cause for the rest is not known. The D gene and trimming were derived from the DNA, and the V and J assignments and clone size from that table. In this sample the table shows 160,000 or so clones, approximately 93% of which occur a single time. The ten largest clones take up under 2% of the sample.

The rearrangement joined TRBV7-8 to TRBJ2-5; the D gene lacks a confident call. Sequenced: peripheral blood. This clonotype was sampled from a woman aged 55-69 years with COVID-19, enrolled during active disease. The CDR3 protein is CASSLVRSETQYF. The DNA sequence is TGTGCCAGCAGCTTAGTCAGGTCCGAGACCCAGTACTTC.